Reported below is one T cell receptor beta chain. The antigen remains undetermined. This entry belongs to a study of shared clonotypes between healthy human individuals. The study, taken as a whole, reports: Around 5% of naive CD4 clonotypes were common to a few donors. The four-donor shared clonotypes exceeded non-shared clonotypes in generation probability, with non-shared ones scoring lower. Naive subsets generally exceeded memory subsets in estimated richness.

Using immunoSEQ multiplex PCR, the repertoire was profiled, and TCRdb retains in-frame clones only, with some absent. The repertoire holds more than 400,000 clones, roughly 95% seen once, with approximately 0.06% in the top ten. Source material: naive CD4+ T cells sorted from blood. The subset: CD45RA+ positively selected. This TCR derives from a woman aged 25 to 39 in good health.

The CDR3 nucleotides are TGTGCCAGCCTGAGGGGAGAGTGGGAGACCCAGTACTTC. It encodes CASLRGEWETQYF. The chain recombines TRBV2 with TRBJ2-5; D may correspond to TRBD1 or TRBD2 (5 bases each). The CDR3 covers 13 residues. Trimming left V 8 bases short and J 5 bases short, with 15 bases between. Germline CDR1 SNHLY, CDR2 FYNNEI.